This entry features one TCR beta chain sequence. The source of the sample is a study of blood T cell repertoires in COVID-19. As for the study in general: T cells, B-cell-depleted T cells, or PBMCs provided the cDNA or gDNA that served as material.

There are 15 residues in the CDR3. V lost 3 bases and J 3 bases, leaving 13 bases between the germline ends. Germline CDR1 is SEHNR and CDR2 is FQNEAQ (reference sequence). Authors' processing steps: Nucleated cell counts were estimated from reference gene primer amplification. Using immunoSEQ multiplex PCR, the repertoire was profiled, and TCRdb retains in-frame clones only, with some absent. V and J calls and clone size follow that table, whereas D and trimming were derived from the DNA. This table has 180,000 or so clones, roughly 86% appearing once. The source is a middle-aged man with active or convalescent COVID-19. V is TRBV7-9 and J is TRBJ2-3, with D possibly matching TRBD2 (6 bases). Sequences were obtained from peripheral blood. CDR3 sequence reads: CASSFPGGDTDTQYF. CDR3 bases: TGTGCCAGCAGCTTCCCCGGCGGGGATACAGATACGCAGTATTTT.